Given below is one T cell receptor beta chain in context. What it recognizes is unknown. Naive CD8+ T cells had a CD45RO-CCR7+CD27+CD95- phenotype. These data are taken from a study of CXCR3-negative and CXCR3-positive naive CD8 T cells. General observations from the study: Naive subsets did not differ in surface CD5, and TRB CDR3 properties served to infer TCR strength. Naive subsets were similarly diverse, while memory CD8+ repertoires were much less diverse. More hydrophobic TRB CDR3s occurred in CXCR3-positive than in CXCR3-negative naive cells.

The authors prepared UMI-labeled TRB cDNA libraries by 5' RACE. TCRdb reanalyzed the 5' RACE reads, giving one entry per CDR3 protein sequence and no DNA. The table counts 80,000 to 100,000 distinct CDR3 sequences; less than 0.85% lies in the top ten. The CDR3 is 13 amino acids. The germline V gene has CDR1 SQVTM and CDR2 ANQGSEA. The clonotype was recovered from a human donor in good health. Some clones in this sample may be carry-over from other donors' samples. Source material: naive CXCR3+ CD8+ T cells from blood. The subset denotes: CD45RO-CCR7+CD27+CD95- naive CD8+ T cells expressing CXCR3 (TNR3+). The chain employs TRBV29-1 and TRBJ1-2; TCRdb designates TRBD1, a call that cannot be tested without DNA. The CDR3 sequence is CSVDGQGSYGYTF.